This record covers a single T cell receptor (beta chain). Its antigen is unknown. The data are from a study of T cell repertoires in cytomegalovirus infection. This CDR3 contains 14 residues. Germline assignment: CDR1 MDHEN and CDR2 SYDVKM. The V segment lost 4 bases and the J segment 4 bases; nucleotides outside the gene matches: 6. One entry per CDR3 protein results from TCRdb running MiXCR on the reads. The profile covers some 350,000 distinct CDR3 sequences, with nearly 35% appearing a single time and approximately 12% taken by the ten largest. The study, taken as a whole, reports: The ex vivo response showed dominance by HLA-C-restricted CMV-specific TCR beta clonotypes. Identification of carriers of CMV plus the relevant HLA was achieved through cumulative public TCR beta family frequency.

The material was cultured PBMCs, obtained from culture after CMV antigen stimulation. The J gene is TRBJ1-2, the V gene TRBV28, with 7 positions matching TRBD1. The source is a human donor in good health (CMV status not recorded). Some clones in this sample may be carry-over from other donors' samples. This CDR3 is CASSSSGQSYGYTF. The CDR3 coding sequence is TGTGCCAGCAGTTCATCGGGACAGTCCTATGGCTACACCTTC.